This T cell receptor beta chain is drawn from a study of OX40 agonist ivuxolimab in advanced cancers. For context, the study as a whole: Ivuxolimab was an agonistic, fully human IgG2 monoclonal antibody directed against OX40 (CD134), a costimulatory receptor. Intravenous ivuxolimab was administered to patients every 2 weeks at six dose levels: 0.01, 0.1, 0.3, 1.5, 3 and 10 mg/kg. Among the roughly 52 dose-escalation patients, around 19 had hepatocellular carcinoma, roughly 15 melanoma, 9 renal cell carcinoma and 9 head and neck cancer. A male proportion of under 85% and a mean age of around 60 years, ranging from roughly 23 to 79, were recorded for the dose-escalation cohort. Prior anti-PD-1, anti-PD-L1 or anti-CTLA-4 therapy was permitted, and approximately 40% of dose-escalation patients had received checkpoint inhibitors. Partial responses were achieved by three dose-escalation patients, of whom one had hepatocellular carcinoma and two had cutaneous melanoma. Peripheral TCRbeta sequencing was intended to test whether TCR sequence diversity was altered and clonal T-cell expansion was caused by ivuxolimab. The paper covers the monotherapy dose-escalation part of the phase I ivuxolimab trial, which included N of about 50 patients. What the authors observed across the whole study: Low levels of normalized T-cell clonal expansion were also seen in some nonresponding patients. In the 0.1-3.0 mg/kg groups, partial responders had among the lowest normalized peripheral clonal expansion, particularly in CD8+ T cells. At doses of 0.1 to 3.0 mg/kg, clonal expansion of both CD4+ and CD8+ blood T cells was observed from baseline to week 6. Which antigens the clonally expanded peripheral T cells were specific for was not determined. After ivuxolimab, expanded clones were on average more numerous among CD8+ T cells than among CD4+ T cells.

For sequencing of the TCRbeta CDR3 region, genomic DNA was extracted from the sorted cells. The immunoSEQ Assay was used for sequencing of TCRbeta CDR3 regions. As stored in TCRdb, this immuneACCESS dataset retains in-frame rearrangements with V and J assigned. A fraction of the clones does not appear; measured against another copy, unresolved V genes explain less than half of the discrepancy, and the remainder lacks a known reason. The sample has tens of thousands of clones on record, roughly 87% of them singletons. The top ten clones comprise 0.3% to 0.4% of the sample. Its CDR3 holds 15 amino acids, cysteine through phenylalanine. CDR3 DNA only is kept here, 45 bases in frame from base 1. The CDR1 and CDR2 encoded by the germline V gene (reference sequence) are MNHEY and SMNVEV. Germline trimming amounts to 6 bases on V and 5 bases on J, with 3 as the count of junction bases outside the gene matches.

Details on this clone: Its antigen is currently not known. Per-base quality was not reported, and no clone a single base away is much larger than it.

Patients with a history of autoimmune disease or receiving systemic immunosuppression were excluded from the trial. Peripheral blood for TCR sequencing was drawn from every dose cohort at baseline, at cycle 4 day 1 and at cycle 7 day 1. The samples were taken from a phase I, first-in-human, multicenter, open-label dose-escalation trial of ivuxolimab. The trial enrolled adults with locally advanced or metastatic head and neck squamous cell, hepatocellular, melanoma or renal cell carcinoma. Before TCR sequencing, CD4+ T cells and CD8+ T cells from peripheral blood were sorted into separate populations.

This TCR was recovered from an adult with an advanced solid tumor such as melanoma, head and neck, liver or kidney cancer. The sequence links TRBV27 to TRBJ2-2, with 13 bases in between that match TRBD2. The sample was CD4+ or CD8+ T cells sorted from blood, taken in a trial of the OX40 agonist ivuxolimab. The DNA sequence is TGTGCCAGCAGGTGGACTAGCGGGAGAACCGGGGAGCTGTTTTTT. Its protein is CASRWTSGRTGELFF.